The clone carrying this T cell receptor beta chain was detected many times. Its antigen is unknown. Through Arm-PCR of CDR3 regions and iRepertoire HTBI primers, TCR beta libraries were built. TCRdb processed the multiplex PCR reads anew with MiXCR; each CDR3 protein has one entry. The repertoire holds fewer than 550,000 distinct CDR3 sequences, with around 15% as singletons. This entry comes from a study of regulatory T cells in long-lasting Graves disease. Findings of the study overall: Newly diagnosed disease favored TRBV20-1 and TRBJ2-1 over persistent disease.

V shed 6 bases and J 0 bases; nucleotides not matched to a gene: 16. The CDR3 runs 19 residues. Specified time point: newly diagnosed GD, antithyroid drugs for less than 3 months. PBMC RNA was the source of the TCR library. The same specimen was also included in a second study, on T cells in Graves' hyperthyroidism and ophthalmopathy. Per that study: Most clonotypes that expanded in the thyroid above 0.001 also showed up in blood.

The sequences come from peripheral blood mononuclear cells (PBMCs), collected at new diagnosis, from a patient treated with antithyroid drugs. The origin of this receptor is a woman younger than 30 with Graves disease. This rearrangement joins TRBV12-3 or TRBV12-4 to TRBJ2-2; 7 bases match TRBD1. Here the CDR3 reads CASSQQGQISFTNTGELFF. CDR3 nucleotide sequence: TGTGCCAGCAGCCAACAGGGACAGATCTCTTTTACGAACACCGGGGAGCTGTTTTTT.